These 28 T cell receptor beta chains were sequenced from one sample in a study of T cell responses to AZD1222 COVID-19 vaccine. Clones were read by immunoSEQ multiplex PCR, and TCRdb kept only the in-frame ones, dropping some. The profile covers around 100,000 clones, with around 84% appearing a single time and about 4.6% taken by the ten largest. The specimen was peripheral blood, collected 28 days after the second AZD1222 dose. The origin of the receptors is an adult who received the AZD1222 COVID-19 vaccine.

This clone was seen just once. J is TRBJ1-4 and V is TRBV5-1; D unclear. The CDR3 sequence is 13 residues long. The V end was cut by 2 bases, the J end by 4 bases, with 6 bases between. In germline, CDR1 is SGHRS, CDR2 YFSETQ. The CDR3 sequence: CASSFQLNEKLFF. CDR3 nucleotides: TGCGCCAGCAGCTTTCAACTTAATGAAAAACTGTTTTTT.

The chain uses TRBV5-4 and TRBJ2-7; 7 bases agree with TRBD1. Germline V gives CDR1 SGHNT, CDR2 YYREEE (reference sequence). There are 13 residues in the CDR3. The V gene end was trimmed by 0 bases and the J gene end by 5 bases; junction bases not matched to a gene: 2. For the CDR3, the DNA is TGTGCCAGCAGCTTGGACAGGGGCCACGAGCAGTACTTC. Amino acid sequence: CASSLDRGHEQYF.

The chain recombines TRBV5-4 with TRBJ2-7; 9 nucleotides line up with TRBD1. After removal of 6 bases from V and 5 bases from J, the junction contained 6 bases not matched to a gene. Germline V gene data show CDR1 as SGHNT and CDR2 as YYREEE (reference sequence). The CDR3 covers 13 residues. CDR3 residues: CASNWDRANEQYF. CDR3 coding DNA: TGTGCCAGCAACTGGGACAGGGCTAACGAGCAGTACTTC.

The chain has TRBV5-1 and TRBJ2-1; D is ambiguous. The germline V gene encodes CDR1 SGHRS and CDR2 YFSETQ. CDR3 length equals 15 residues. Trimming took 4 bases from V and 4 from J, leaving 15 bases between them. This CDR3 is CASSLDAPPYNEQFF. CDR3 coding DNA: TGCGCCAGCAGCCTGGATGCACCTCCTTACAATGAGCAGTTCTTC.

This sequence joins TRBV4-1 and TRBJ2-7; a possible D gene is TRBD1 (6 bases). The CDR3 runs 16 residues. The germline gives CDR1 MGHRA, CDR2 YSYEKL. Trimming cost V 4 bases and J 4 bases, with 20 bases left between them. CDR3 bases: TGCGCCAGCAGCCCTCTAGGGGGAGAGGGGGAGTACGAGCAGTACTTC. This translates into CASSPLGGEGEYEQYF.

This rearrangement joins TRBV7-8 to TRBJ1-1, with D possibly matching TRBD1 (5 bases). The germline V and J ends were trimmed by 0 bases and 0 bases, with 11 bases remaining between them. Germline-derived CDR1 and CDR2 are SGHVS and FQNEAQ. The CDR3 runs to 16 residues. The CDR3 nucleotides read TGTGCCAGCAGCTTAGCGCAGGGTATCTTGAACACTGAAGCTTTCTTT. It translates to CASSLAQGILNTEAFF.

The chain uses TRBV27 and TRBJ2-2; 7 bases map to TRBD1. The V and J ends lost 3 bases and 3 bases, in that order; junction bases with no gene match: 7. The CDR3 extends over 16 amino acids. Germline CDR1 reads MNHEY; CDR2 reads SMNVEV (reference sequence). The chain's CDR3 is CASSLLARGYTGELFF. The DNA for the CDR3 is TGTGCCAGCAGTTTGTTAGCCAGGGGGTACACCGGGGAGCTGTTTTTT.

The V call is TRBV7-3, the J call TRBJ2-5; TRBD2 is a possible D gene (6 bases). This CDR3 contains 16 residues. Per the germline V gene, CDR1 is SGHTA and CDR2 is FQGTGA. V was clipped by 2 bases and J by 2 bases, with 15 bases between them. Here the CDR3 DNA reads TGTGCCAGCAGCTTAGGGGGGACGGGATTACAAGAGACCCAGTACTTC. This sequence encodes CASSLGGTGLQETQYF.

The chain is built from TRBV6-6 and TRBJ2-7; possible D gene TRBD1, 7 bases. CDR3 length equals 18 residues. Trimming left V 5 bases short and J 2 bases short, with 25 bases between. Germline V CDR1 and CDR2: MNHNY, SVGAGI (reference sequence). This chain's CDR3 is CASSLHLPQGRFPYEQYF. The CDR3, as DNA: TGTGCCAGCAGTCTACACCTTCCACAGGGGAGGTTCCCCTACGAGCAGTACTTC.

This sequence joins TRBV21-1 and TRBJ2-7. TRBV21-1 has pseudogene status. CDR3 size: 17 residues. The CDR3 is CASSKGPKVPSSYEQYF. In DNA, the CDR3 is TGTGCCAGCAGCAAAGGACCAAAAGTTCCAAGCTCCTACGAGCAGTACTTC.

The genes are TRBV5-1 and TRBJ2-7; TRBD2 aligns across 10 bases. CDR1 and CDR2 from the germline V gene are SGHRS and YFSETQ. With V trimmed by 4 bases and J by 4 bases, 8 bases remained unmatched. CDR3 length: 15 amino acids. The CDR3 sequence is CASSAGLADVYEQYF. CDR3 bases: TGCGCCAGCAGCGCCGGACTAGCGGACGTGTACGAGCAGTACTTC. The whole variable domain, remainder taken from reference TRBV5-1 and TRBJ2-7, is KAGVTQTPRYLIKTRGQQVTLSCSPISGHRSVSWYQQTPGQGLQFLFEYFSETQRNKGNFPGRFSGRQFSNSRSEMNVSTLELGDSALYLCASSAGLADVYEQYFGPGTRLTVT.

V usage is TRBV13 and J usage is TRBJ1-4, with D unclear. The V end was cut by 0 bases, the J end by 7 bases, with 15 bases between. The CDR3 totals 16 residues. Germline V lookup: CDR1 PRHDT, CDR2 FYEKMQ (reference sequence). The CDR3 region is CASSLGPLRAPEKLFF. The DNA for the CDR3 is TGTGCCAGCAGCTTAGGCCCCTTAAGGGCCCCTGAAAAACTGTTTTTT.

This CDR3 is CASSQMWSSGNTIYF. The CDR3 coding sequence is TGTGCCAGCAGTCAAATGTGGAGCTCTGGAAACACCATATATTTT. The chain employs TRBV28 and TRBJ1-3; D uncertain. Germline CDR1 reads MDHEN; CDR2 reads SYDVKM. V gave up 5 bases and J gave up 0 bases, with 11 bases separating them. This CDR3 comprises 15 residues. Full variable domain (remainder filled in from reference TRBV28 and TRBJ1-3): DVKVTQSSRYLVKRTGEKVFLECVQDMDHENMFWYRQDPGLGLRLIYFSYDVKMKEKGDIPEGYSVSREKKERFSLILESASTNQTSMYLCASSQMWSSGNTIYFGEGSWLTVV.

This clone was observed a handful of times. The J gene is TRBJ1-2, the V gene TRBV13; 9 nucleotides line up with TRBD1. This CDR3 has 14 residues. Trimming took 5 bases from V and 8 from J; bases not matched to a gene: 9. CDR1 is PRHDT and CDR2 is FYEKMQ in the germline V gene (reference sequence). This chain's CDR3 is CASSRDRGNRGYTF. In DNA, the CDR3 is TGTGCCAGCAGCCGTGACAGGGGGAATCGGGGCTACACCTTC.

Turning to this clone: At one end, the junction sequence differs from germline, possibly due to a read error. The V call is TRBV18, the J call TRBJ2-7, with D possibly being TRBD1 or TRBD2 (5 bases each). The CDR3 extends over 12 amino acids. Germline-derived CDR1 and CDR2 are KGHSH and LQKENI. The CDR3 loop is CASSPGTYGQYF. The CDR3 bases are TGTGCCAGCTCACCGGGGACCTACGGGCAGTACTTC.

The rearrangement links TRBV5-4 to TRBJ2-1; the match to TRBD2 covers 13 bases. The V gene end was trimmed by 4 bases and the J gene end by 9 bases; junction bases not matched to a gene: 7. From germline, CDR1 is SGHNT and CDR2 YYREEE (reference sequence). The CDR3 totals 15 residues. The CDR3 spells CASSGGTSGMGEQFF. The CDR3 nucleotides are TGTGCCAGCAGCGGCGGGACTAGCGGGATGGGTGAGCAGTTCTTC.

The chain employs TRBV6-5 and TRBJ2-1; 8 bases agree with TRBD1. The V and J ends lost 6 bases and 2 bases, in that order; junction bases with no gene match: 6. The CDR3 consists of 15 residues. Germline V gives CDR1 MNHEY, CDR2 SVGAGI. CDR3 sequence: CASSRGQGTYNEQFF. DNA of the CDR3: TGTGCCAGCAGCCGCGGACAGGGAACCTACAATGAGCAGTTCTTC.

V and J are TRBV12-1 and TRBJ2-3; the D segment call TRBD2 is taken from the table without a DNA check. TRBV12-1 constitutes a pseudogene. The CDR3 has 20 amino acids. The CDR3 loop is CASSYIRLAGAPKITDTQYF. The CDR3 DNA sequence: TGTGCCAGCAGCTACATCAGACTAGCGGGAGCGCCGAAAATCACAGATACGCAGTATTTT.

The chain combines TRBV2 with TRBJ2-2; a weak D match, TRBD1 (6 bases). In germline, CDR1 is SNHLY, CDR2 FYNNEI. The V and J ends lost 8 bases and 4 bases respectively, with 11 bases between them. This CDR3 contains 13 residues. The CDR3 coding sequence is TGTGCCAGCGGGGGCACGGGCACCGGGGAGCTGTTTTTT. Amino acid sequence: CASGGTGTGELFF. Together with reference TRBV2 and TRBJ2-2, the CDR3 gives the full variable domain: EPEVTQTPSHQVTQMGQEVILRCVPISNHLYFYWYRQILGQKVEFLVSFYNNEISEKSEIFDDQFSVERPDGSNFTLKIRSTKLEDSAMYFCASGGTGTGELFFGEGSRLTVL.

A note on this clone: Other DNA sequences from this sample encode an identical CDR3 as well. The chain recombines TRBV23-1 with TRBJ2-7; no firm D call. TRBV23-1 is assigned to the ORF class and has an uncertain function. V was trimmed by 0 bases and J by 3 bases, leaving 9 bases between them. The CDR3 runs 14 residues. Here the CDR3 DNA reads TGCGCCAGCAGTCAATCAAAGGGCGGCTACGAGCAGTACTTC. Encoded protein: CASSQSKGGYEQYF.

This chain links TRBV7-2 with TRBJ1-1; D is uncertain. Trimming stripped 5 bases from V and 2 bases from J, with 15 bases between. The CDR3 is 15 amino acids. The germline V gene encodes CDR1 SGHTA and CDR2 FQGNSA. The CDR3 loop is CASSPTMTPNTEAFF. The DNA of the CDR3 is TGTGCCAGCAGCCCGACTATGACACCTAACACTGAAGCTTTCTTT.

The J gene is TRBJ1-2, the V gene TRBV6-5, with 10 bases identical to TRBD1. This CDR3 has 16 amino acids. CDR1 is MNHEY, CDR2 SVGAGI, per germline. V lost 3 bases, J lost 8 bases, and 12 bases stayed unmatched. This CDR3 is CASSYFGTGAQRGYTF. Here the CDR3 DNA reads TGTGCCAGCAGTTATTTTGGGACAGGGGCTCAGAGAGGCTACACCTTC.

The genes are TRBV5-8 and TRBJ1-2; 9 bases map to TRBD1. Germline V gives CDR1 SGHTS, CDR2 YDEGEE. The CDR3 totals 16 residues. After removal of 3 bases from V and 12 bases from J, the junction contained 18 bases not matched to a gene. CDR3 sequence (DNA): TGTGCCAGCAGCTCTGGGCGAACGACAGGGGGACGGTGGAACACCTTC. Its protein is CASSSGRTTGGRWNTF.

Points on this clone: Additional DNA sequences in this sample encode the identical CDR3. This sequence joins TRBV5-1 and TRBJ2-5; the match to TRBD1 covers 7 bases. After removal of 0 bases from V and 4 bases from J, the junction contained 0 bases not matched to a gene. The V gene's germline CDR1 is SGHRS and CDR2 YFSETQ. This CDR3 is 13 amino acids long. The CDR3 reads CASSLAGGETQYF. The CDR3 DNA is TGCGCCAGCAGCTTGGCAGGGGGAGAGACCCAGTACTTC. Based on the CDR3 plus reference TRBV5-1 and TRBJ2-5, the full variable domain is KAGVTQTPRYLIKTRGQQVTLSCSPISGHRSVSWYQQTPGQGLQFLFEYFSETQRNKGNFPGRFSGRQFSNSRSEMNVSTLELGDSALYLCASSLAGGETQYFGPGTRLLVL.

This chain connects TRBV7-8 to TRBJ2-7; no reliable D call. This CDR3 has 13 amino acids. Germline V lookup: CDR1 SGHVS, CDR2 FQNEAQ. V lost 5 bases and J lost 2, with 10 bases in between. CDR3 DNA: TGTGCCAGCAGCCGCCCTGGGGCCTACGAGCAGTACTTC. Amino acid sequence: CASSRPGAYEQYF.

This clone was picked up one time. This chain links TRBV2 with TRBJ2-2; 14 bases agree with TRBD2. The CDR3 loop spans 15 amino acids. Looked up from germline, CDR1 is SNHLY and CDR2 is FYNNEI. The trim removed 8 bases at V and 7 bases at J, leaving 6 bases unmatched. In DNA form, the CDR3 reads TGTGCCAGCGGACTAGCGGGAGGTTTCGGCGGGGAGCTGTTTTTT. It yields the protein CASGLAGGFGGELFF.

This chain links TRBV19 with TRBJ1-5; D is undetermined. The CDR3 is 12 residues long. Germline V lookup: CDR1 LNHDA, CDR2 SQIVND (reference sequence). Trimming took off 7 bases at V and 2 bases at J, with 6 bases between the two ends. The CDR3 region has the DNA TGTGCCAGTAACTTTGGCAATCAGCCCCAGCATTTT. This codes for CASNFGNQPQHF.

V usage is TRBV20-1 and J usage is TRBJ2-1; D is possibly TRBD1 or TRBD2 (5 bases each). CDR1 is DFQATT and CDR2 is SNEGSKA in the germline V gene (reference sequence). The CDR3 is made up of 11 amino acids. The CDR3 sequence: CSTGTYNEQFF. In DNA form, the CDR3 reads TGCAGCACTGGGACGTACAATGAGCAGTTCTTC.